This record looks at one TCR beta chain sequence and its context. Its specific antigen is unknown. No much larger clone exists at a distance of one base, and base qualities are not known. The data are from a study of blood T cells in healthy people across ages (dated by TCRdb to the mid-2010s). Notes on the research overall: In model experiments, roughly one uniquely barcoded TCR beta cDNA molecule per two T cells was captured by template switching. The study measured age-related changes in TCR beta repertoire diversity using deep sequencing normalized with unique cDNA molecular identifiers. The donors were divided into four age groups: young (average roughly 15 years), middle-aged (about 39), aged (approximately 62) and long-lived (nearly 85). To avoid experimental bias, donors of different ages were distributed randomly across sequencing lanes. Two additional independent replicas of 1 million unique cDNA reads from the same blood draw were analyzed for two donors (one aged 18 to 29 and one aged 80 or older). General study outcomes and caveats: A strong correlation was found between observed TCR beta diversity and the percentage of naive T cells measured by flow cytometry. As age increased, observed TCR beta diversity per million T cells dropped in a roughly linear way, and a significant reduction was already evident by age around 41. Bulk unsorted PBMC profiling prevented conclusive comparison of naive and antigen-experienced compartments. Estimates of total diversity based on one million sequenced T cells were regarded as lower bounds and as underestimates. Compared with the aged group, more naive CD4+ T cells, fewer expanded clones and increased TCR diversity were shown by the long-lived group, suggesting age selection. Because donor CMV infection status was unknown, age-related changes in expanded clonotypes were potentially confounded.

Libraries were prepared through 5' RACE. Sequencing relied on an Illumina HiSeq 2500. A second roughly 6 to 12 cycle PCR used a sample-barcoded 5' primer and a J-beta primer mix. A unique molecular identifier was introduced onto each TCR beta cDNA molecule by a template-switch 5' adaptor carrying 12 random nucleotides. Each sample yielded at least 3 million CDR3-containing paired-end reads. First-strand cDNA was synthesized from all RNA with the Mint cDNA synthesis kit, primed by a TRBC-specific oligonucleotide. All cDNA was treated with uracil-DNA glycosylase and then went through a first 18-cycle PCR with the universal primers M1SS and BC2_uni_R. The study's own analysis went as follows. Normalization of each sample was performed by random selection of 1 million high-quality reads, each carrying a distinct molecular identifier. Reads with shared molecular identifiers were discarded instead of being binned into consensus sequences. MiTCR, set to a Q25 quality threshold and the strictest error-elimination algorithm, was used for CDR3 identification, clonotype clustering and error correction. A nonparametric unseen species model using Euler transformation provided a lower-bound estimate of total TCR beta diversity. TCRdb passed the public sequencing reads through fastp at Q25 and MiXCR, retaining productive beta sequences. Here each entry gathers all rows of one CDR3 protein and keeps the most common genes and DNA. TCRdb's processing, not the study's, gives the V and J calls here. The sample profile shows 800,000 or so distinct CDR3 sequences; about 42% of them were found once. The ten largest clones capture 15% to 20% of the sample.

V gives up 1 base and J gives up 4 bases, and the segment between their germline ends measures 16 bases. The CDR3 measures 15 amino acids from cysteine to phenylalanine. Kept here is only the CDR3 DNA, which spans 45 bases and is read in frame from base 1. From a lookup of the germline V gene (reference sequence), CDR1 and CDR2 are DFQATT and SNEGSKA. Systemically healthy Caucasian individuals from Russia, roughly 40 in total and aged about 6 to 90 years, were included as donors. Each donor gave roughly 9.5 milliliters of peripheral blood, collected into EDTA-treated Vacutainer tubes. Ficoll-Paque density-gradient centrifugation was used to isolate PBMCs, with at least 7 million per sample. Total RNA, at least 5.5 micrograms per sample, was extracted from PBMCs with Trizol reagent. For every donor, flow cytometry on a PBMC aliquot measured the percentage of naive CD45RAhigh/CD27high T cells.

Recombination linked TRBV20-1 to TRBJ1-1, with the D segment identity uncertain. The TCR comes from a man older than 75 in good health. Material for sequencing was blood. The CDR3 region: CSARGEEVRGTEAFF. The nucleotide sequence is given as TGCAGTGCTAGAGGGGAGGAGGTTCGGGGCACTGAAGCTTTCTTT.